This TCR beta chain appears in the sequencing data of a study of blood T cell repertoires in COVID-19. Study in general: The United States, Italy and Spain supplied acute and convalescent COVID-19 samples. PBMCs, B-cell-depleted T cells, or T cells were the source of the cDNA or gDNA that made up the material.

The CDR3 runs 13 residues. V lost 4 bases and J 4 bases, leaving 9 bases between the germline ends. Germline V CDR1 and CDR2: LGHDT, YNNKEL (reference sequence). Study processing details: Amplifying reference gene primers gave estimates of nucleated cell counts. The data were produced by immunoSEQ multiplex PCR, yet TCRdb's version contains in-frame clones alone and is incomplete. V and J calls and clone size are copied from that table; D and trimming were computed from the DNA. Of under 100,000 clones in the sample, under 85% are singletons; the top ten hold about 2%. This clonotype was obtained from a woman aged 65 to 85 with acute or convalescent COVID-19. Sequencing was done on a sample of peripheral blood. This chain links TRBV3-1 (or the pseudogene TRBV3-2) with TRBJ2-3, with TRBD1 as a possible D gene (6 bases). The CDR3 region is CASSRGLADTQYF. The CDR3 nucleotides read TGTGCCAGCAGCCGGGGGCTAGCAGATACGCAGTATTTT.